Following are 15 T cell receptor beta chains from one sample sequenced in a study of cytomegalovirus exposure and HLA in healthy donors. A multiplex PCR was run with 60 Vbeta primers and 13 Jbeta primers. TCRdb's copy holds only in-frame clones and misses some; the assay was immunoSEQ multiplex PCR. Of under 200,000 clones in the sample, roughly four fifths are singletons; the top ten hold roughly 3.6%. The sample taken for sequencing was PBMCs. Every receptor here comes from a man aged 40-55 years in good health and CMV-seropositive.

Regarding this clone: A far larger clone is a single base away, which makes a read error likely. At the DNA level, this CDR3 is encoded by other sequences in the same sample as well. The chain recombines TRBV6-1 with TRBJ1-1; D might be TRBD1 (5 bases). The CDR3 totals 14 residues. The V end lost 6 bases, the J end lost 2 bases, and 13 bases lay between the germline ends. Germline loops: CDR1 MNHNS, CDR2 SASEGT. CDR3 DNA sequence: TGTGCCAGCAGCCTACAGGATCACAACACTGAAGCTTTCTTT. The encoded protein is CASSLQDHNTEAFF.

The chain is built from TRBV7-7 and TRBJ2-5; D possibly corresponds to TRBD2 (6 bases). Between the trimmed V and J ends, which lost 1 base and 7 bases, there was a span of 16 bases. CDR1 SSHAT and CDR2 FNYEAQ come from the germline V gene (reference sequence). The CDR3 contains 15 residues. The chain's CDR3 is CASSLVPGVGATQYF. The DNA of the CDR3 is TGTGCCAGCAGCTTAGTGCCGGGAGTTGGGGCGACCCAGTACTTC.

DNA of the CDR3: TGCGCCAGCAGCTCTAGCGGCAACACCGGGGAGCTGTTTTTT. It translates to CASSSSGNTGELFF. The V and J genes are TRBV5-1 and TRBJ2-2, with 7 bases fitting TRBD2. The trim removed 3 bases at V and 2 bases at J, leaving 1 base unmatched. Per the germline V gene, CDR1 is SGHRS and CDR2 is YFSETQ. The CDR3 spans 14 residues.

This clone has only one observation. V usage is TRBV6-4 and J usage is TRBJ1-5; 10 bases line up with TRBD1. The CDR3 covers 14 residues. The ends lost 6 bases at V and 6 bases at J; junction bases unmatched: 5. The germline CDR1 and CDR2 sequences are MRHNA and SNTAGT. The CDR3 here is CASSEDRGGQPQHF. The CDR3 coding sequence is TGTGCCAGCAGCGAGGACAGGGGGGGTCAGCCCCAGCATTTT.

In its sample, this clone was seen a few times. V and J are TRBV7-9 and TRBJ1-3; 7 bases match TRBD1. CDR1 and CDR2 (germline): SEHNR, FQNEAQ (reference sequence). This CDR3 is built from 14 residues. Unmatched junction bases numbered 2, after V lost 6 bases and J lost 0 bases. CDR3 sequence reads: CASRQGNSGNTIYF. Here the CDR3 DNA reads TGTGCCAGCAGACAGGGGAACTCTGGAAACACCATATATTTT.

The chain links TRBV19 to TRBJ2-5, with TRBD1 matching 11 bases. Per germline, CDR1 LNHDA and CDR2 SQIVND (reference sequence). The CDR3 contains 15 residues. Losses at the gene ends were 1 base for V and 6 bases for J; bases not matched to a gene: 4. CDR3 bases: TGTGCCAGTAGTATAGGGACAGGGGGCGCGCAGACCCAGTACTTC. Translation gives CASSIGTGGAQTQYF. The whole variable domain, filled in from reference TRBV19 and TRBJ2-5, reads DGGITQSPKYLFRKEGQNVTLSCEQNLNHDAMYWYRQDPGQGLRLIYYSQIVNDFQKGDIAEGYSVSREKKESFPLTVTSAQKNPTAFYLCASSIGTGGAQTQYFGPGTRLLVL.

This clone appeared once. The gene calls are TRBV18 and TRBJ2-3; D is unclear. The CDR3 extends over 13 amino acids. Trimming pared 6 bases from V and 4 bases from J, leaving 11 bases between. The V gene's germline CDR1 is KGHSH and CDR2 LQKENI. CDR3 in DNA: TGTGCCAGCTCCCCGTCAGGCCCAGATACGCAGTATTTT. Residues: CASSPSGPDTQYF.

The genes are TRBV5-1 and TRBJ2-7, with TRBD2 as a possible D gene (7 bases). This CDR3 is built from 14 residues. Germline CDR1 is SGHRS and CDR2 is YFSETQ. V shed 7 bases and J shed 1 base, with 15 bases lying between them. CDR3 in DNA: TGCGCCAGCTCTAGGGGGGGAGGGTCCTACGAGCAGTACTTC. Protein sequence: CASSRGGGSYEQYF.

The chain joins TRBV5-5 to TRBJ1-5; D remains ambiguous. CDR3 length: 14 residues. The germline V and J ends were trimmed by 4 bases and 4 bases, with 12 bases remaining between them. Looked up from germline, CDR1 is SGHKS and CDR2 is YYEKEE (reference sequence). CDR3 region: CASSPREANQPQHF. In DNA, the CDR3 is TGTGCCAGCAGCCCCCGGGAGGCTAATCAGCCCCAGCATTTT. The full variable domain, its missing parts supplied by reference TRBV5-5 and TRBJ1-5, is DAGVTQSPTHLIKTRGQQVTLRCSPISGHKSVSWYQQVLGQGPQFIFQYYEKEERGRGNFPDRFSARQFPNYSSELNVNALLLGDSALYLCASSPREANQPQHFGDGTRLSIL.

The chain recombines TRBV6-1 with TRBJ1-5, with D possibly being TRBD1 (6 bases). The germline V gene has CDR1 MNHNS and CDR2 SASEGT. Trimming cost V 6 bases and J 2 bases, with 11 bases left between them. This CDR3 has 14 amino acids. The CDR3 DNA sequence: TGTGCCAGCAGCCAGCGGACAGGCAATCAGCCCCAGCATTTT. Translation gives CASSQRTGNQPQHF.

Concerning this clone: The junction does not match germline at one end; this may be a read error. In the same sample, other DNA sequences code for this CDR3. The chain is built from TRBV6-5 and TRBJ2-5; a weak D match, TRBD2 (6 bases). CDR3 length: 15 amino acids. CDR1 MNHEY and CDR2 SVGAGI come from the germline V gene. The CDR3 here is CASSFSGREGETQYF. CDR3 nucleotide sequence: TGTGCCAGCAGTTTCTCCGGGAGAGAAGGGGAGACTCAGTACTTC.

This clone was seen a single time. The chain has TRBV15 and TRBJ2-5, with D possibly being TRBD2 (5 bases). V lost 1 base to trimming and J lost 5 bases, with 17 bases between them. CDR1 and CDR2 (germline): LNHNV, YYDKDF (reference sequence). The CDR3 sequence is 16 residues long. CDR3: CATSRAGEFISETQYF. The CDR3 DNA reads TGTGCCACCAGCAGAGCCGGGGAATTCATATCGGAGACCCAGTACTTC.

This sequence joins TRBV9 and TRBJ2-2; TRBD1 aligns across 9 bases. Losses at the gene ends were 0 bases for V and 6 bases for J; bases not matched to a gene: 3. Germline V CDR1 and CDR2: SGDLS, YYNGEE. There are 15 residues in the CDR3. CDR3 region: CASSVGRQGAGELFF. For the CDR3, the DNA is TGTGCCAGCAGCGTAGGGCGACAGGGGGCCGGGGAGCTGTTTTTT.

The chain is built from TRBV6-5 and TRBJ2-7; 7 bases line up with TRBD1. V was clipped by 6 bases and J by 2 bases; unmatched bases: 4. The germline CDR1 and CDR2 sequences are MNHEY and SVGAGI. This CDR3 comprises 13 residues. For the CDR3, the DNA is TGTGCCAGCAGAACCGGGACAGCCTACGAGCAGTACTTC. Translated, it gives CASRTGTAYEQYF.

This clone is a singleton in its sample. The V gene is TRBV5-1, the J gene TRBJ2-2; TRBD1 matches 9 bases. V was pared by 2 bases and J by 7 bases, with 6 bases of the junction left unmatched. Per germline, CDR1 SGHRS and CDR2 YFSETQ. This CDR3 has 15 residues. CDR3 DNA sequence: TGCGCCAGCAGCTTACAGGGGGCTACTGGCGGGGAGCTGTTTTTT. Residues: CASSLQGATGGELFF.